These 8 T cell receptor beta chains came from one sample sequenced in a study of identical twins. TCRdb recomputed calls from the 5' RACE reads with MiXCR, one row per CDR3 protein. Of 410,000 or so distinct CDR3 sequences in the sample, around a sixth are singletons; the top ten hold approximately 12%. Sequencing used naive T cells sorted from blood. These receptors came from a man aged 50-60 years in good health.

This clonotype occurred a few times. The J gene is TRBJ2-1, the V gene TRBV28, with D unclear. Germline values: CDR1 MDHEN, CDR2 SYDVKM. This CDR3 region has 14 residues. Trimming pared 2 bases from V and 4 bases from J, leaving 9 bases between. The CDR3 here is CASSLLVRYNEQFF. The CDR3 region has the DNA TGTGCCAGCAGTTTACTAGTCAGGTACAATGAGCAGTTCTTC.

This clonotype has just one count. This chain connects TRBV4-1 to TRBJ1-4; D ambiguous. V was clipped by 2 bases and J by 3 bases, with 16 bases between them. Germline-derived CDR1 and CDR2 are MGHRA and YSYEKL. The CDR3 totals 17 residues. CDR3 region: CASSQSGLREANEKLFF. DNA of the CDR3: TGCGCCAGCAGCCAATCAGGTTTACGGGAAGCTAATGAAAAACTGTTTTTT.

The chain joins TRBV4-2 to TRBJ1-2, with TRBD1 as a possible D gene (6 bases). Trimming stripped 6 bases from V and 4 bases from J, with 12 bases between. Germline lookup yields CDR1 LGHNA and CDR2 YNFKEQ. The CDR3 has 13 residues. The DNA for the CDR3 is TGTGCCAGCAGTCCAGGGGAGATCTATGGCTACACCTTC. The encoded protein is CASSPGEIYGYTF.

Remarks on this clonotype: As the CDR3 is not closed by the conserved phenylalanine or tryptophan, this likely results from a read error. V gene TRBV29-1 combines with J gene TRBJ2-5, with TRBD1 identical over 10 bases. The CDR3 runs to 13 residues. Germline V lookup: CDR1 SQVTM, CDR2 ANQGSEA. Trimming removed 4 bases from V and 7 bases from J; junction bases left unmatched: 6. The CDR3 DNA is TGCAGCGTTGGACAGGGGGCTTACGGGACCCAGTACTTG. Amino acid sequence: CSVGQGAYGTQYL.

CDR3 amino acids: CATREARETQYF. The CDR3 DNA is TGTGCCACGCGGGAGGCTCGAGAGACCCAGTACTTC. The chain couples TRBV28 to TRBJ2-5; 8 nucleotides align to TRBD2. J gave up 4 bases and V 10 bases, and 5 bases lay outside the gene matches. CDR3 length: 12 amino acids. CDR1 is MDHEN, CDR2 SYDVKM, per germline.

This clonotype came up a few times. CDR3 sequence: CASTPGVGVYSYEQYF. The CDR3 nucleotides read TGTGCCAGCACCCCCGGGGTGGGGGTATACTCCTACGAGCAGTACTTC. The chain has TRBV28 and TRBJ2-7; the D gene could be TRBD1 or TRBD2 (5 bases each). V gave up 7 bases and J gave up 0 bases, with 19 bases separating them. The CDR3 totals 16 residues. Germline CDR1 is MDHEN and CDR2 is SYDVKM.

This clonotype appeared once. The V and J genes are TRBV28 and TRBJ2-7; perhaps D is TRBD1 or TRBD2 (5 bases each). This CDR3 spans 15 amino acids. CDR1 is MDHEN, CDR2 SYDVKM, per germline. V was shortened by 2 bases and J by 0 bases, with 11 bases between the two germline ends. The DNA for the CDR3 is TGTGCCAGCAGTTTAATGGTGGGGGTCTCCTACGAGCAGTACTTC. Translation gives CASSLMVGVSYEQYF.

This clonotype was recorded many times. The V gene is TRBV10-3, the J gene TRBJ2-7; D perhaps matches TRBD2 (5 bases). Deletions cut 3 bases from V and 7 bases from J, with 16 bases between. The germline V gene has CDR1 ENHRY and CDR2 SYGVKD. This CDR3 is 14 amino acids long. Written as DNA, the CDR3 is TGTGCCATCAGTGACCCAGAGAAGCGGAGTGAGCAGTACTTC. Translated, it gives CAISDPEKRSEQYF.